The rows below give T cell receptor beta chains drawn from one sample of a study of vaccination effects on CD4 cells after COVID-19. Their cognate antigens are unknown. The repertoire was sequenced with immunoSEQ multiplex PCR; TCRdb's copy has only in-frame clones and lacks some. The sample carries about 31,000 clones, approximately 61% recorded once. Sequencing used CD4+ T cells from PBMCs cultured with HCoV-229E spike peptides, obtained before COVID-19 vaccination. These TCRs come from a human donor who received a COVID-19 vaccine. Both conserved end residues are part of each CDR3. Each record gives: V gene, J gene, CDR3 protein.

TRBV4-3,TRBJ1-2,CASSQAAERGARNRYGYTF
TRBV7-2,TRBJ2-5,CASSLALAGTFRQQETQYF
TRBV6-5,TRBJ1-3,CASRKGQATGDTIYF
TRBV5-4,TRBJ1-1,CASSPYRGQNTEAFF
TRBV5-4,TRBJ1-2,CASSLGTGARGYGYTF
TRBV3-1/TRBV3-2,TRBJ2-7,CASSQGRPRLAYEQYF
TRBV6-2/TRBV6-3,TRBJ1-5,CASSFGAGQPQHF
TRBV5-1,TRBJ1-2,CASSLHRESSYGYTF
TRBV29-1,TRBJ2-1,CSVDGKGNEQFF
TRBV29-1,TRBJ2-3,CSYGDRGTDTQYF
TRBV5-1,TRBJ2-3,CASSLTSGGPFNSTDTQYF
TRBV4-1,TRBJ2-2,CASSRRGSGDTGELFF
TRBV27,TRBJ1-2,CASSFGNPGNGYTF
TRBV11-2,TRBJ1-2,CASSLAGISNYGYTF
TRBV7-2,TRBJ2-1,CASSLALMGNEQFF
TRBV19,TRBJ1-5,CASSIARQPQHF
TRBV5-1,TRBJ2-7,CASSLAEDRTLYEQYF
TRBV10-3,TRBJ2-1,CAISESNRASSQRGKGYNEQFF
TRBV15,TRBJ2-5,CATSRDKQGVRRETQYF
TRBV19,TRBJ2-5,CASRRQGEETQYF
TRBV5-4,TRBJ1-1,CASSFEGRNTEAFF
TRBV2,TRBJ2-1,CASSEGVSGRAIRSEQFF
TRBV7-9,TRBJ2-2,CASSFSGVDGELFF
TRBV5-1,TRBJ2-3,CASSSTGGPDTQYF
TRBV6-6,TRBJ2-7,CASRYGQSFYEQYF
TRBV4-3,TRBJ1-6,CASSQDQYNSPLHF
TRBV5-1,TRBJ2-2,CATYGADTNTGELFF
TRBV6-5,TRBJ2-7,CASRRGPDSYEQYF
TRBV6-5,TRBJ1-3,CASSRTGSSGNTIYF
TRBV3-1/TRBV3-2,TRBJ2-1,CASSQVPGEQFF
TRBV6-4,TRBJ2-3,CASSLLAGADTQYF
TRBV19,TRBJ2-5,CASSMVKETQYF
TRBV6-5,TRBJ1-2,CASSPARAGGYTF
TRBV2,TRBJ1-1,CASSEEAAWAFF
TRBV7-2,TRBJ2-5,CASSLGGGGQETQYF
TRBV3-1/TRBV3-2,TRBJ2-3,CASSQEGSSGRRADTQYF
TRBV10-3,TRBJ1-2,CAISTDGKTNGYTF
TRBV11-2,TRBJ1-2,CASSLAPVGDGYTF
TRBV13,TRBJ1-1,CASSLGRQAFF
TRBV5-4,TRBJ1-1,CASSPDRGPSTEAFF
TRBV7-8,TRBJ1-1,CASSLGRGDTEAFF
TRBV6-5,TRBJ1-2,CASSWRGQPGGYTF
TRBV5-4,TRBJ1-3,CASSLQGAYGNTIYF